Included here is one T cell receptor (beta chain) sequence, with context. CDR1 is SQVTM, CDR2 ANQGSEA, per germline. Deletions cut 1 base from V and 0 bases from J, with 13 bases between. This CDR3 comprises 15 residues. The sample is drawn from a study of blood T cell repertoires in COVID-19. Whole-study context: Whether acute or convalescent, the COVID-19 samples came from the United States, Italy and Spain. PBMCs, B-cell-depleted T cells, or T cells were the source of the cDNA or gDNA that made up the material.

Method: immunoSEQ multiplex PCR; TCRdb's copy keeps in-frame clones and lacks some. The sample includes under 250,000 clones, over 80% of them seen just once. The specimen sequenced was peripheral blood. The V call is TRBV29-1, the J call TRBJ2-7, with a possible D match to TRBD2 (5 bases). The clonotype originates from a woman in her forties who had recovered from COVID-19. Here the CDR3 DNA reads TGCAGCGTTGAAGTCGGAGGAACCCACTCCTACGAGCAGTACTTC. Its translation: CSVEVGGTHSYEQYF.